This section outlines one T cell receptor (beta chain) sequence together with its context. Antigen: not known. The sample belongs to a study of blood T cells in healthy people across ages. It was with a sample-barcoded 5' primer and a J-beta primer mix that a second PCR of roughly 7 to 12 cycles was run. TCRdb processed the 5' RACE reads anew with MiXCR; each CDR3 protein has one entry. This sample has hundreds of thousands of distinct CDR3 sequences, with approximately 50% found just once. Study observations and caveats: Diversity was higher, and naive CD4+ cells more numerous, in long-lived donors than in aged donors.

The sequencing input was blood. The receptor's source is a woman aged 55-70 years in good health.

The DNA for the CDR3 is TGCGCCAGCAGCCAAGATGGAACAGGGAGAGAGACCCAGTACTTC. Translated, it gives CASSQDGTGRETQYF. This chain uses TRBV4-3 with TRBJ2-5; tentatively, D is TRBD1 (6 bases). The length of the CDR3 is 15 residues. V was trimmed by 0 bases and J by 4 bases, leaving 12 bases between them. Germline V gene sequence: CDR1 LGHNA, CDR2 YSLEER.